This T cell receptor (beta chain) was recorded in a study of identical twins. In germline, CDR1 is LGHDT, CDR2 YNNKEL (reference sequence). V shed 4 bases and J shed 3 bases, with 9 bases lying between them. This CDR3 spans 14 amino acids. Study-wide points: High-abundance cord blood beta clonotypes had fewer insertions; memory repertoires showed none. Conclusions were based on cross-sectional statistical analysis, without following the same donors. Modeled out-of-frame TCR alpha sharing in monozygotic twins fell below observed levels.

This clonotype has just a few counts. Its antigen is unknown. One entry per CDR3 protein, called by TCRdb with MiXCR from the 5' RACE reads. The sample lists some 560,000 distinct CDR3 sequences; approximately 9.6% were seen once. The sample also formed part of further work on yellow fever vaccine responses in identical twins.

This receptor was identified in a woman younger than 35 in good health. The sample consisted of PBMCs. This sequence joins TRBV3-1 and TRBJ1-4; D is possibly TRBD1 (5 bases). The CDR3, as DNA: TGTGCCAGCAGCCTCCGGGACCCTAATGAAAAACTGTTTTTT. Translation gives CASSLRDPNEKLFF.